This T cell receptor (beta chain) was observed in a study of spatial heterogeneity in lung cancer. About the research overall: At a median of around two years after resection, follow-up PBMC samples were sequenced when available. General observations from the study: TCRs found ubiquitously expanded in tumor appeared in blood more at resection than at follow-up.

Germline V gene data show CDR1 as SGHTA and CDR2 as FQGNSA. With 0 bases removed from V and 4 bases from J, the gap between germline ends came to 13 bases. This CDR3 is 17 amino acids long. About this clonotype: As yet, its antigen is unknown.

Time point indicated: blood at routine non-recurrence follow-up after resection. The authors sequenced whole RNA from tumor, nontumor lung or frozen PBMC without sorting. From the 5' RACE reads, TCRdb called clonotypes with MiXCR, one entry per CDR3 protein. This table has some 110,000 distinct CDR3 sequences, 10% to 15% appearing once. This specimen consisted of PBMCs, obtained at follow-up. The clonotype comes from a male donor with early-stage non-small cell lung cancer. This chain uses TRBV7-2 with TRBJ2-6, with a possible D match to TRBD2 (6 bases). CDR3 protein: CASSLAAGYSGANVLTF. The CDR3 coding sequence is TGTGCCAGCAGCTTAGCGGCGGGGTACTCCGGGGCCAACGTCCTGACTTTC.